Many counts were recorded for the clone carrying this T cell receptor (beta chain). Treatment indicated: oral pan-JAK inhibitor, 5-10 mg twice daily. These data are taken from a study of CD8+ T cells in alopecia areata. Investigators isolated RNA and reverse transcribed it into cDNA to act as the sequencing template. Here immunoSEQ multiplex PCR was the method, and the copy in TCRdb shows in-frame clones only, minus some. The data hold more than 150,000 clones, with 51% observed a single time. This CDR3 has 15 residues. Germline loops: CDR1 WNHNN, CDR2 SYGVQD (reference sequence). Trimming took 0 bases from V and 6 from J; bases not matched to a gene: 0.

The material was CD8+ T cells sorted from blood, obtained around week 54, from a patient treated with tofacitinib. This receptor was taken from a human donor with alopecia areata. The genes are TRBV10-1 and TRBJ2-1; 12 bases fit TRBD2. The CDR3 DNA sequence: TGCGCCAGCAGTGAGTCGACTAGCGGGGGCAATGAGCAGTTCTTC. It is translated as CASSESTSGGNEQFF.